This T cell receptor (beta chain) was documented in a study of T-cell memory formation after mild COVID-19. TCRdb analysed the 5' RACE reads with MiXCR anew, one entry per CDR3 protein. The data hold around 320,000 distinct CDR3 sequences, with roughly a fifth observed a single time. With regard to this clonotype: Its antigen remains unknown.

Study-wide results and caveats: CD4+ contracting clones were mainly CM and EM; CD8+ ones, EMRA. Some SARS-CoV-2-responding clones were already detected in memory before infection.

Sample: PBMCs or a T cell subset sorted from them (not recorded which). The sequence came from a young man who had mild COVID-19 (a few samples of this study predate the infection). Cell type and time point are not known.

In DNA form, the CDR3 reads TGTGCCAGCAGCCCCCCCGCCGGGGCGAGCACTGAAGCTTTCTTT. This sequence encodes CASSPPAGASTEAFF. The chain is built from TRBV9 and TRBJ1-1, with TRBD1 as a possible D gene (5 bases). The CDR3 extends over 15 amino acids. Looked up from germline, CDR1 is SGDLS and CDR2 is YYNGEE. V gave up 4 bases and J gave up 4 bases, with 17 bases separating them.